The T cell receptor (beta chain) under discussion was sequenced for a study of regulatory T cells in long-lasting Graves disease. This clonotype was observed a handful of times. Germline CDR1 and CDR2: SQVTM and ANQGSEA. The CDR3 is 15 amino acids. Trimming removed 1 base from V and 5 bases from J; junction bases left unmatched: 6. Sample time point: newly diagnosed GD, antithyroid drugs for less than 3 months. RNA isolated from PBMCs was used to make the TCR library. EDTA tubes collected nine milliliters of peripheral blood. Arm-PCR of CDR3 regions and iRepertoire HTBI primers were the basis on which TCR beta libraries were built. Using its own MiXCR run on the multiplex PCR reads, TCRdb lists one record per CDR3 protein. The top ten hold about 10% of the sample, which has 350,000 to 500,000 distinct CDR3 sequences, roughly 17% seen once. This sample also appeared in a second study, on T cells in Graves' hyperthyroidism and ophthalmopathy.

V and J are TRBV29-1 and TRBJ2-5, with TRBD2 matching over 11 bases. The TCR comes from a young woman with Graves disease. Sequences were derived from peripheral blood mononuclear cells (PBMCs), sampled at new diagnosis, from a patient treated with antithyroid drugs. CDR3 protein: CSVEVLAGGRETQYF. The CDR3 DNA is TGCAGCGTTGAAGTCCTAGCGGGAGGTAGGGAGACCCAGTACTTC. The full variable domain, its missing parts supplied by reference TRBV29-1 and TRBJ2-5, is SAVISQKPSRDICQRGTSLTIQCQVDSQVTMMFWYRQQPGQSLTLIATANQGSEATYESGFVIDKFPISRPNLTFSTLTVSNMSPEDSSIYLCSVEVLAGGRETQYFGPGTRLLVL.